Shown below are 30 T cell receptor beta chains from a single sample sequenced in a study of blood T cell repertoires in COVID-19 (TCRdb year 2020). Library preparation was by the immunoSEQ multiplex PCR assay. TCRdb's version of the immuneACCESS table is confined to in-frame rearrangements and falls short of the full clone set. An unresolved V gene accounts for under half of the shortfall where checked; the remainder is of unknown origin. This sample holds about 120,000 clones; approximately 84% were observed only once. The ten largest clonotypes hold less than 9% of the sample. The material sequenced was peripheral blood. The source of these receptors is a man aged 70 or older with active or convalescent COVID-19.

This clone is a singleton in its sample. V is TRBV6-1 and J is TRBJ1-2; D gene ambiguous. The CDR3 runs 14 residues. V gave up 1 base and J gave up 8 bases, with 14 bases separating them. Germline CDR1 reads MNHNS; CDR2 reads SASEGT. CDR3 amino acids: CASSEGLPQRGYTF. The CDR3 coding sequence is TGTGCCAGCAGTGAAGGTTTGCCCCAGCGGGGCTACACCTTC.

The genes are TRBV5-1 and TRBJ2-3; 7 bases are a match to TRBD2. CDR1 is SGHRS and CDR2 is YFSETQ in the germline V gene. With V trimmed by 5 bases and J by 2 bases, 11 bases remained unmatched. The CDR3 has 16 amino acids. CDR3 sequence (DNA): TGCGCCAGCAGAACTAGCGCGACGTATTCCACAGATACGCAGTATTTT. Its translation: CASRTSATYSTDTQYF.

The V call is TRBV6-5, the J call TRBJ1-1, with D tentatively TRBD1 (5 bases). CDR1 MNHEY and CDR2 SVGAGI come from the germline V gene. Trimming removed 0 bases at V and 3 bases at J, with 11 bases between. This CDR3 spans 15 amino acids. This CDR3 is CASSYSPKGDTEAFF. The CDR3 DNA is TGTGCCAGCAGTTACTCGCCAAAAGGGGACACTGAAGCTTTCTTT.

The rearrangement uses TRBV19 and TRBJ1-2, with 9 bases aligning to TRBD1. The CDR3 is made up of 14 amino acids. The germline V gene encodes CDR1 LNHDA and CDR2 SQIVND (reference sequence). The trim removed 7 bases at V and 4 bases at J, leaving 7 bases unmatched. The CDR3 sequence is CASNQDRGTYGYTF. The CDR3 DNA reads TGTGCCAGTAATCAGGACAGGGGAACCTATGGCTACACCTTC.

This clone was picked up one time. The chain has TRBV7-2 and TRBJ1-6; 9 nucleotides line up with TRBD1. The V gene's germline CDR1 is SGHTA and CDR2 FQGNSA. The CDR3 spans 16 residues. Germline trimming cut 6 bases from V and 0 bases from J; bases unmatched to any gene: 3. This CDR3 reads CASRSTGGSYNSPLHF. The CDR3, as DNA: TGTGCCAGCAGATCGACAGGGGGCTCCTATAATTCACCCCTCCACTTT. The whole variable domain, remainder taken from reference TRBV7-2 and TRBJ1-6, is GAGVSQSPSNKVTEKGKDVELRCDPISGHTALYWYRQSLGQGLEFLIYFQGNSAPDKSGLPSDRFSAERTGGSVSTLTIQRTQQEDSAVYLCASRSTGGSYNSPLHFGNGTRLTVT.

This chain links TRBV9 with TRBJ2-1; D unresolved. The V gene lost 3 bases and the J gene lost 3 bases, with 10 bases spanning the gap. The CDR3 extends over 14 amino acids. Germline-derived CDR1 and CDR2 are SGDLS and YYNGEE. For the CDR3, the DNA is TGTGCCAGCAGCGCCCGTGAGGTCTACAATGAGCAGTTCTTC. This sequence encodes CASSAREVYNEQFF.

The chain uses TRBV6-5 and TRBJ1-1; 7 positions match TRBD1. The CDR3 consists of 16 residues. Unmatched junction bases numbered 7, after V lost 0 bases and J lost 3 bases. Looked up from germline, CDR1 is MNHEY and CDR2 is SVGAGI. The CDR3 sequence: CASSYSHRGLDTEAFF. The CDR3, as DNA: TGTGCCAGCAGTTACTCTCACAGGGGACTTGACACTGAAGCTTTCTTT.

The chain has TRBV12-3 or TRBV12-4 and TRBJ2-1; D not resolved. This CDR3 has 13 residues. V was trimmed by 2 bases and J by 4 bases, leaving 6 bases between them. CDR3: CASSLSGYNEQFF. CDR3 in DNA: TGTGCCAGCAGTTTATCCGGGTACAATGAGCAGTTCTTC.

The chain has TRBV5-1 and TRBJ2-1, with D maybe TRBD2 (6 bases). CDR1 and CDR2 from the germline V gene are SGHRS and YFSETQ. The CDR3 has 14 residues. Trimming took off 4 bases at V and 2 bases at J, with 10 bases between the two ends. The CDR3 DNA reads as TGCGCCAGCAGCCCAACGGGGGCCTACAATGAGCAGTTCTTC. Translated, it gives CASSPTGAYNEQFF.

The rearrangement uses TRBV5-6 and TRBJ2-3; a weak D match, TRBD2 (5 bases). This CDR3 spans 15 amino acids. Looked up from germline, CDR1 is SGHDT and CDR2 is YYEEEE. V lost 3 bases to trimming and J lost 0 bases, with 11 bases between them. The chain's CDR3 is CASSWGAGSTDTQYF. The DNA for the CDR3 is TGTGCCAGCAGCTGGGGAGCTGGGAGCACAGATACGCAGTATTTT.

This clone showed up just a few times. This chain links TRBV27 with TRBJ1-2; tentatively, D is TRBD1 (5 bases). Trimming left V 6 bases short and J 2 bases short, with 7 bases between. From germline, CDR1 is MNHEY and CDR2 SMNVEV (reference sequence). The CDR3 is 12 amino acids. The CDR3 reads CASRDINYGYTF. The CDR3 coding sequence is TGTGCCAGCAGGGACATCAACTATGGCTACACCTTC.

The rearrangement uses TRBV5-4 and TRBJ2-7, with 7 bases lining up with TRBD2. This CDR3 contains 15 residues. The trim removed 3 bases at V and 6 bases at J, leaving 12 bases unmatched. Germline assignment: CDR1 SGHNT and CDR2 YYREEE (reference sequence). CDR3 protein: CASSSGSGGVVEQYF. CDR3 sequence (DNA): TGTGCCAGCAGCTCCGGTTCGGGGGGTGTCGTCGAGCAGTACTTC.

This clone showed up many times. CDR3 loop: CASSPGTANIQYF. In DNA form, the CDR3 reads TGTGCCAGCTCACCCGGGACAGCCAACATTCAGTACTTC. The chain joins TRBV18 to TRBJ2-4, with 7 bases fitting TRBD1. CDR1 and CDR2 (germline): KGHSH, LQKENI. Trimming took 3 bases from V and 7 from J; bases not matched to a gene: 3. The CDR3 sequence is 13 residues long.

CDR3 amino acids: CASSEAGGFGNQPQHF. CDR3 sequence (DNA): TGTGCCAGCAGTGAAGCGGGAGGCTTCGGCAATCAGCCCCAGCATTTT. The chain uses TRBV6-1 and TRBJ1-5; no clear D. Germline lookup yields CDR1 MNHNS and CDR2 SASEGT. This CDR3 comprises 16 residues. The V gene lost 0 bases and the J gene lost 2 bases, with 11 bases spanning the gap.

The genes are TRBV30 and TRBJ1-2; D uncertain. The germline V gene has CDR1 GTSNPN and CDR2 SVGIG (reference sequence). The CDR3 runs 11 residues. V was cut by 2 bases and J by 8 bases, with 9 bases left in between. CDR3 sequence reads: CAWSRREGYTF. CDR3 coding DNA: TGTGCCTGGAGTCGGAGGGAAGGCTACACCTTC.

The rearrangement links TRBV9 to TRBJ2-3; the D gene is possibly TRBD2 (6 bases). V lost 3 bases, J lost 2 bases, and 16 bases lay in between. CDR3 length: 16 amino acids. Germline V gene lookup returns CDR1 SGDLS and CDR2 YYNGEE. The CDR3 region has the DNA TGTGCCAGCAGCGGGGCCCTCAGCGGGTACACAGATACGCAGTATTTT. It yields the protein CASSGALSGYTDTQYF.

The V and J genes are TRBV5-6 and TRBJ1-1; a possible D gene is TRBD1 (5 bases). The V gene's germline CDR1 is SGHDT and CDR2 YYEEEE. CDR3 length equals 15 residues. The V end was cut by 1 base, the J end by 0 bases, with 10 bases between. The CDR3 nucleotides are TGTGCCAGCAGCTTGATAGGGGTCATGAACACTGAAGCTTTCTTT. This codes for CASSLIGVMNTEAFF. The full variable domain, its missing parts supplied by reference TRBV5-6 and TRBJ1-1, is DAGVTQSPTHLIKTRGQQVTLRCSPKSGHDTVSWYQQALGQGPQFIFQYYEEEERQRGNFPDRFSGHQFPNYSSELNVNALLLGDSALYLCASSLIGVMNTEAFFGQGTRLTVV.

V and J are TRBV11-2 and TRBJ2-1; TRBD2 agrees at 11 bases. V was pared by 5 bases and J by 4 bases, with 7 bases of the junction left unmatched. CDR1 SGHAT and CDR2 FQNNGV come from the germline V gene. This CDR3 is built from 16 residues. CDR3 nucleotides: TGTGCCAGCAGCATTAGCGGGAGGGGAAAATACAATGAGCAGTTCTTC. This translates into CASSISGRGKYNEQFF.

V is TRBV3-1 (or the pseudogene TRBV3-2) and J is TRBJ1-4, with D unclear. V was clipped by 0 bases and J by 8 bases, with 13 bases between them. Germline values: CDR1 LGHDT, CDR2 YNNKEL (reference sequence). The CDR3 has 15 amino acids. This chain's CDR3 is CASSQEVNSREKLFF. DNA of the CDR3: TGTGCCAGCAGCCAAGAAGTGAACAGTCGGGAAAAACTGTTTTTT.

This clone was counted a few times. The chain recombines TRBV12-5 with TRBJ1-1, with unresolved D. CDR1 is LGHNT, CDR2 FRNRAP, per germline. V lost 3 bases and J lost 1, with 9 bases in between. CDR3 length equals 14 residues. CDR3 sequence reads: CASGFGQTNTEAFF. CDR3 DNA: TGTGCTAGTGGTTTTGGGCAGACGAACACTGAAGCTTTCTTT.

The rearrangement links TRBV13 to TRBJ2-3; D perhaps matches TRBD2 (6 bases). Trimming took 5 bases from V and 2 from J, leaving 17 bases between them. CDR3 length: 16 amino acids. CDR1 is PRHDT, CDR2 FYEKMQ, per germline (reference sequence). CDR3 residues: CASSRQGTGVTDTQYF. In DNA form, the CDR3 reads TGTGCCAGCAGCCGTCAAGGGACTGGGGTCACAGATACGCAGTATTTT. The complete variable domain, with remaining parts taken from reference TRBV13 and TRBJ2-3, reads AAGVIQSPRHLIKEKRETATLKCYPIPRHDTVYWYQQGPGQDPQFLISFYEKMQSDKGSIPDRFSAQQFSDYHSELNMSSLELGDSALYFCASSRQGTGVTDTQYFGPGTRLTVL.

This clone was observed a single time. This chain connects TRBV15 to TRBJ1-3, with D tentatively TRBD1 (5 bases). Trimming took off 0 bases at V and 1 base at J, with 10 bases between the two ends. Germline loops: CDR1 LNHNV, CDR2 YYDKDF (reference sequence). This CDR3 contains 16 residues. The CDR3 region is CATSRDRAGSGNTIYF. CDR3 coding DNA: TGTGCCACCAGCAGAGATCGGGCAGGGTCTGGAAACACCATATATTTT.

To note about this clone: The sample holds other DNA sequences that translate to the same CDR3. The gene calls are TRBV10-3 and TRBJ2-5, with TRBD2 identical over 12 bases. The J segment lost 5 bases and the V segment lost 4 bases, leaving 2 bases of the junction unmatched. The germline V gene encodes CDR1 ENHRY and CDR2 SYGVKD. The CDR3 loop spans 14 amino acids. The CDR3 here is CAISAGLAGETQYF. The CDR3 nucleotides are TGTGCCATCAGTGCCGGACTAGCGGGGGAGACCCAGTACTTC.

This chain links TRBV5-4 with TRBJ1-6; the D gene is possibly TRBD1 (5 bases). The CDR3 runs 12 residues. Trimming removed 2 bases at V and 11 bases at J, with 8 bases between. CDR1 is SGHNT and CDR2 is YYREEE in the germline V gene (reference sequence). This CDR3 reads CASSLGDTPLHF. The DNA for the CDR3 is TGTGCCAGCAGCTTAGGGGATACACCCCTCCACTTT.

The CDR3 region has the DNA TGTGCCAGCAGACCCCAACAGGGACGGTATGAGCAGTTCTTC. As protein: CASRPQQGRYEQFF. V is TRBV28 and J is TRBJ2-1; D possibly corresponds to TRBD1 (6 bases). The V gene's germline CDR1 is MDHEN and CDR2 SYDVKM. The V end was cut by 6 bases, the J end by 8 bases, with 17 bases between. The CDR3 sequence is 14 residues long. Variable domain in full (rest from reference TRBV28 and TRBJ2-1): DVKVTQSSRYLVKRTGEKVFLECVQDMDHENMFWYRQDPGLGLRLIYFSYDVKMKEKGDIPEGYSVSREKKERFSLILESASTNQTSMYLCASRPQQGRYEQFFGPGTRLTVL.

The CDR3 is CASSIDLEGSEAFF. Here the CDR3 DNA reads TGTGCCAGTAGTATAGATCTCGAGGGCAGCGAAGCTTTCTTT. V and J are TRBV19 and TRBJ1-1; no reliable D call. In germline, CDR1 is LNHDA, CDR2 SQIVND (reference sequence). Trimming took off 0 bases at V and 8 bases at J, with 13 bases between the two ends. The CDR3 has 14 amino acids. Full variable domain (rest looked up from reference TRBV19 and TRBJ1-1): DGGITQSPKYLFRKEGQNVTLSCEQNLNHDAMYWYRQDPGQGLRLIYYSQIVNDFQKGDIAEGYSVSREKKESFPLTVTSAQKNPTAFYLCASSIDLEGSEAFFGQGTRLTVV.

This clone has just one count. The V gene is TRBV27, the J gene TRBJ1-1; 7 bases line up with TRBD1. The germline gives CDR1 MNHEY, CDR2 SMNVEV (reference sequence). The CDR3 consists of 15 residues. V lost 6 bases, J lost 5 bases, and 12 bases stayed unmatched. This CDR3 reads CASSGRNRGYTEAFF. CDR3 sequence (DNA): TGTGCCAGCAGCGGACGGAACAGGGGATATACTGAAGCTTTCTTT.

This chain uses TRBV7-9 with TRBJ1-2; D is ambiguous. V was shortened by 1 base and J by 3 bases, with 9 bases between the two germline ends. There are 14 residues in the CDR3. From germline, CDR1 is SEHNR and CDR2 FQNEAQ (reference sequence). CDR3 protein: CASSLGSEYYGYTF. The CDR3 DNA reads TGTGCCAGCAGCTTAGGGTCGGAGTACTATGGCTACACCTTC.

The genes are TRBV27 and TRBJ1-4; no definite D call. V lost 2 bases, J lost 2 bases, and 12 bases lay in between. The CDR3 consists of 16 residues. The germline CDR1 and CDR2 sequences are MNHEY and SMNVEV (reference sequence). The CDR3 loop is CASSLRSGETNEKLFF. The CDR3 region has the DNA TGTGCCAGCAGTTTACGGAGTGGGGAGACTAATGAAAAACTGTTTTTT.

The V gene is TRBV5-1, the J gene TRBJ2-7; unclear D gene. Deletions cut 0 bases from V and 3 bases from J, with 16 bases between. This CDR3 is 16 amino acids long. CDR1 and CDR2 from the germline V gene are SGHRS and YFSETQ. This CDR3 is CASSLARSGAYYEQYF. The CDR3 DNA sequence: TGCGCCAGCAGCTTGGCCAGGTCAGGTGCATACTACGAGCAGTACTTC. Full variable domain (missing parts from reference TRBV5-1 and TRBJ2-7): KAGVTQTPRYLIKTRGQQVTLSCSPISGHRSVSWYQQTPGQGLQFLFEYFSETQRNKGNFPGRFSGRQFSNSRSEMNVSTLELGDSALYLCASSLARSGAYYEQYFGPGTRLTVT.